This entry lists 8 T cell receptor beta chains sequenced from one sample in a study of blood T cell repertoires in COVID-19. Sequencing was performed with immunoSEQ multiplex PCR; in TCRdb, only in-frame clones are kept and a portion is missing. The top ten hold roughly 4.5% of the sample, which has about 170,000 clones, 80% to 95% seen once. Sequencing used peripheral blood. The receptors stem from a woman aged 45 to 65 with acute or convalescent COVID-19.

The CDR3 nucleotides are TGTGCCAGCAGCCAAGACCTTCGACAGGGACTCACTGAAGCTTTCTTT. Its translation: CASSQDLRQGLTEAFF. The chain uses TRBV3-1 (or the pseudogene TRBV3-2) and TRBJ1-1; 7 positions match TRBD1. CDR1 is LGHDT and CDR2 is YNNKEL in the germline V gene (reference sequence). V shed 0 bases, J shed 4 bases, and the junction held 8 bases outside the gene matches. CDR3 length: 16 residues.

V usage is TRBV7-3 and J usage is TRBJ2-7; tentative D call: TRBD2 (5 bases). This CDR3 is built from 13 residues. V lost 2 bases and J lost 6, with 11 bases in between. Germline CDR1 reads SGHTA; CDR2 reads FQGTGA. CDR3 protein: CASSLDGGGEQYF. The DNA for the CDR3 is TGTGCCAGCAGCTTAGACGGTGGAGGCGAGCAGTACTTC.

This clone showed up just a few times. The chain joins TRBV5-8 to TRBJ2-7, with D hard to call. Trimming stripped 2 bases from V and 5 bases from J, with 2 bases between. Germline assignment: CDR1 SGHTS and CDR2 YDEGEE. The CDR3 sequence is 10 residues long. The CDR3 DNA reads as TGTGCCAGCAGCTTCAACGAGCAGTACTTC. Translating gives CASSFNEQYF.

The rearrangement joins TRBV6-1 to TRBJ1-1, with D possibly TRBD1 on 5 matching bases. Per the germline V gene, CDR1 is MNHNS and CDR2 is SASEGT. V was trimmed by 0 bases and J by 4 bases, leaving 15 bases between them. CDR3 length: 16 residues. CDR3 nucleotides: TGTGCCAGCAGTGAAGCGCTTCGGGGGTTTCGCACTGAAGCTTTCTTT. Translation: CASSEALRGFRTEAFF.

V gene TRBV20-1 combines with J gene TRBJ1-1, with 8 bases fitting TRBD1. CDR1 is DFQATT and CDR2 is SNEGSKA in the germline V gene (reference sequence). J lost 8 bases, V lost 2 bases, and 1 base had no gene match. The CDR3 length is 11 residues. The CDR3 bases are TGCAGTGCTAGACGGGACAGGGAAGCTTTCTTT. Translation gives CSARRDREAFF.

CDR3 loop: CASSLAGPWEENTGELFF. CDR3 nucleotide sequence: TGTGCCAGCAGCTTAGCCGGGCCGTGGGAGGAGAACACCGGGGAGCTGTTTTTT. The J gene is TRBJ2-2, the V gene TRBV11-2, with a possible D match to TRBD2 (6 bases). V shed 1 base and J shed 1 base, with 16 bases lying between them. The CDR3 is 18 amino acids. Germline V gene data show CDR1 as SGHAT and CDR2 as FQNNGV.

CDR3 sequence (DNA): TGTGCCAGCGGAGAATCAGATACGCAGTATTTT. The encoded protein is CASGESDTQYF. The rearrangement links TRBV3-1 (or the pseudogene TRBV3-2) to TRBJ2-3, with unresolved D. The CDR3 spans 11 residues. CDR1 is LGHDT and CDR2 is YNNKEL in the germline V gene (reference sequence). Trimming took off 8 bases at V and 4 bases at J, with 7 bases between the two ends.

The chain is built from TRBV18 and TRBJ1-5, with D unresolved. The V end was cut by 3 bases, the J end by 0 bases, with 6 bases between. The germline V gene has CDR1 KGHSH and CDR2 LQKENI. The CDR3 consists of 14 residues. The CDR3 loop reads CASSPADSNQPQHF. DNA of the CDR3: TGTGCCAGCTCACCGGCGGATAGCAATCAGCCCCAGCATTTT.